The rows below give T cell receptor beta chains drawn from one sample of a study of PD-1 blockade in classical Hodgkin lymphoma. The repertoire was sequenced with immunoSEQ multiplex PCR; TCRdb's copy has only in-frame clones and lacks some. The sample has tens of thousands of clones; 70% to 75% are singletons. Sample: peripheral blood mononuclear cells (PBMCs), taken before the second cycle of nivolumab. The receptors were sampled from a human donor with classical Hodgkin lymphoma. CDR3s include the opening cysteine and the closing phenylalanine or tryptophan. A D gene is named only where the DNA matches it firmly. The size of a clone is reported for some rows only, either as once, few or many, or as a class for expanded clones.

D gene	clone size	V gene	J gene	CDR3 DNA	CDR3 protein
-	-	TRBV7-2	TRBJ1-2	TGTGCCAGCAGTCAACAGGGTTCCAACTATGGCTACACCTTC	CASSQQGSNYGYTF
-	-	TRBV28	TRBJ2-3	TGTGCCAGCACCTCGCCCACTAGCACAGATACGCAGTATTTT	CASTSPTSTDTQYF
TRBD2	-	TRBV2	TRBJ2-1	TGTGCCAGCAGTGAGAGGGTAGCGGGGATGATAAGCTCCTACAATGAGCAGTTCTTC	CASSERVAGMISSYNEQFF
-	-	TRBV6-5	TRBJ2-7	TGTGCCAGCAGTTACGACGACTCGGCGCGGGAGCAGTACTTC	CASSYDDSAREQYF
-	-	TRBV28	TRBJ2-5	TGTGCCAGCAGTACGATCCAGGGGCCCGGAGAGACCCAGTACTTC	CASSTIQGPGETQYF
-	-	TRBV5-3	TRBJ2-1	TGTGCCAGAATATCGAGGGACCTTTACAATGAGCAGTTCTTC	CARISRDLYNEQFF
-	few	TRBV6-6	TRBJ2-3	TGTGCCAGCAGTCAGCCCAGATTCGGCACAGATACGCAGTATTTT	CASSQPRFGTDTQYF
-	-	TRBV11-3	TRBJ1-2	TGTGCCAGCAGCTTCCCACAGCGGTCTACCTACACCTTC	CASSFPQRSTYTF
TRBD1	-	TRBV19	TRBJ2-5	TGTGCCAGTAGTAGGCCAGGGGGCAGGGAGACCCAGTACTTC	CASSRPGGRETQYF
-	-	TRBV15	TRBJ1-1	TGTGCCACCAGCAGAGATCCGGGAGAAGCTTTCTTT	CATSRDPGEAFF
TRBD1	-	TRBV29-1	TRBJ2-1	TGCAGCGTATCGGACAGGCCCCTCTTC	CSVSDRPLF
TRBD1	-	TRBV5-1	TRBJ1-2	TGCGCCAGCAGCTTGGGCAGGGGGCATGGGTATGGCTACACCTTC	CASSLGRGHGYGYTF
-	-	TRBV12-2	TRBJ1-6	TGTGCAAGTCGCCTAGTCCAGGGTTGTAATTCACCCCTCCACTTT	CASRLVQGCNSPLHF
-	-	TRBV6-1	TRBJ2-7	TGTGCCAGCAGTGAAGCTCTGGGCTACGAGCAGTACTTC	CASSEALGYEQYF
TRBD1	-	TRBV5-1	TRBJ1-4	TGCGCCAGCAGCCCTGAGGGACAGGGCTTAGAAAAACTGTTTTTT	CASSPEGQGLEKLFF
TRBD1	medium-sized	TRBV6-5	TRBJ2-7	TGTGCCAGCAGTCGGGGGACAGGGAGCTCCTACGAGCAGTACTTC	CASSRGTGSSYEQYF
-	-	TRBV6-1	TRBJ1-5	TGTGCCAGCAGTGGAAGGGGGGGATATAGCAATCAGCCCCAGCATTTT	CASSGRGGYSNQPQHF
-	once	TRBV11-3	TRBJ1-2	TGTGCCAGCAGCCCCGGGACTTTCGTCAGGGGCTACACCTTC	CASSPGTFVRGYTF
-	-	TRBV7-9	TRBJ2-7	TGTGCCAGCAGCCCCTGGGGCCAGGCCTACGAGCAGTACTTC	CASSPWGQAYEQYF
TRBD1	once	TRBV27	TRBJ2-1	TGTGCCAGCAGGACAGGGACGACTCCCAATTATGGGAATGAGCAGTTCTTC	CASRTGTTPNYGNEQFF
-	-	TRBV19	TRBJ2-1	TGTGCCAGTAGTAAGAGAGACAGCCGAGTATGGGTGAACTCCTACAATGAGCAGTTCTTC	CASSKRDSRVWVNSYNEQFF